The 5 T cell receptor beta chains presented below share a single source sample, sequenced in a study of T cells after yellow fever vaccination (dated by TCRdb to the late 2010s). The library was obtained by 5' RACE. The sequencing machine was an Illumina NovaSeq 6000. TCRdb took the public reads, trimmed them with fastp at Q25, ran MiXCR for clone calling and kept in-frame beta chains. One record per CDR3 amino acid sequence lists the most common genes and DNA. The sample table holds hundreds of thousands of distinct CDR3 sequences, of which about 5.2% were seen once. 2.5% to 4% of the sample is taken by the ten largest. The treatment or condition label, read with the paper, signifies: live attenuated yellow fever vaccine strain. The sequencing here drew on CD4+ T cells sorted from PBMCs, taken on the day of the yellow fever booster vaccination. These receptors were obtained from a man younger than 35 who received the YFV17D yellow fever vaccine.

The chain recombines TRBV15 with TRBJ2-3; D not resolved. The CDR3 runs to 12 residues. Trimming removed 5 bases at V and 6 bases at J, with 9 bases between. Per germline, CDR1 LNHNV and CDR2 YYDKDF (reference sequence). Here the CDR3 DNA reads TGTGCCACCAGCCGCCATCCGGATACGCAGTATTTT. Its translation is CATSRHPDTQYF.

This clonotype was counted many times. The rearrangement joins TRBV10-3 to TRBJ2-2; D tentatively fits TRBD1 or TRBD2 (5 bases each). The CDR3 contains 15 residues. Germline CDR1 reads ENHRY; CDR2 reads SYGVKD. V was cut by 4 bases and J by 3 bases, with 12 bases left in between. CDR3 sequence: CAISAGTTYTGELFF. CDR3 DNA sequence: TGTGCCATCAGTGCCGGGACGACTTACACCGGGGAGCTGTTTTTT.

The V and J genes are TRBV20-1 and TRBJ2-3; 10 bases match TRBD2. The germline V gene has CDR1 DFQATT and CDR2 SNEGSKA (reference sequence). The CDR3 sequence is 14 residues long. V dropped 6 bases and J dropped 3; count of bases not matched to a gene: 6. The CDR3: CSATLAGRTDTQYF. Here the CDR3 DNA reads TGCAGTGCCACACTAGCGGGGAGGACAGATACGCAGTATTTT.

The genes are TRBV24-1 and TRBJ1-2; 7 positions match TRBD1. The germline V gene has CDR1 KGHDR and CDR2 SFDVKD. V shed 0 bases, J shed 3 bases, and the junction held 3 bases outside the gene matches. CDR3 size: 15 residues. The CDR3 DNA follows: TGTGCCACCAGTGATTTGCGCCAGGGGGACTATGGCTACACCTTC. As protein: CATSDLRQGDYGYTF.

This clonotype was detected a few times. The CDR3 loop reads CASSPQAAGGNQPQHF. In nucleotides, the CDR3 is TGTGCCAGCAGCCCCCAGGCGGCAGGGGGAAATCAGCCCCAGCATTTT. The chain has TRBV5-5 and TRBJ1-5, with 7 nucleotides matching TRBD1. Per germline, CDR1 SGHKS and CDR2 YYEKEE (reference sequence). V shed 4 bases and J 4 bases; nucleotides not matched to a gene: 11. The CDR3 covers 16 residues. Combining the CDR3 with reference TRBV5-5 and TRBJ1-5 gives the whole variable domain DAGVTQSPTHLIKTRGQQVTLRCSPISGHKSVSWYQQVLGQGPQFIFQYYEKEERGRGNFPDRFSARQFPNYSSELNVNALLLGDSALYLCASSPQAAGGNQPQHFGDGTRLSIL.